A selection of T cell receptor beta chains follows, all from one sample in a study of cytomegalovirus exposure and HLA in healthy donors. Produced via immunoSEQ multiplex PCR; TCRdb's table is partial and in-frame only. The sample consists of 250,000 to 350,000 clones, more than 80% of them appearing once. Source material: PBMCs. The receptor set was obtained from a man aged 35 to 55 in good health and CMV-seropositive. CDR3s include the opening cysteine and the closing phenylalanine or tryptophan.

TRBJ2-3,TRBV6-6,CASRDRGTDTQYF
TRBJ2-3,TRBV4-1,CASSQQKGAGGVADTQYF
TRBJ1-4,TRBV5-8,CASSTGTGLNEKLFF
TRBJ2-3,TRBV6-5,CASSYSVREGDTQYF
TRBJ2-7,TRBV25-1,CASSEMMGLAGYEQYF
TRBJ1-5,TRBV19,CASSSGQGASNQPQHF
TRBJ2-3,TRBV19,CASSIVAGSTDTQYF
TRBJ1-1,TRBV11-1,CASSLTGNTEAFF
TRBJ1-5,TRBV28,CASTTQGQPQHF
TRBJ1-1,TRBV28,CASSPTSEAFF
TRBJ2-1,TRBV7-6,CASSLALSGPFHEQFF
TRBJ2-1,TRBV4-1,CASSQRLAGVFYNEQFF
TRBJ2-5,TRBV15,CATSRDPQQQETQYF